This paragraph covers one TCR beta chain sequence. Its antigen is undetermined. Other DNA sequences of this sample code for an identical CDR3. This specimen comes from a study of cytotoxic CD8 clonotypes in ibrutinib-treated CLL. Study-wide context: Among the samples, the mean was roughly 260,000 productive templates and approximately 91,000 productive rearrangements. General study results and limits: Clonality at baseline surpassed age-matched healthy donors and tracked circulating CD8+ T-cell counts. Treatment left the uncommon public clonotypes either contracted or stable in frequency.

Target depth was 1 in 200,000 to 1 in 1 million T cells, about 10x per clonotype. Libraries were prepared by immunoSEQ multiplex PCR; TCRdb keeps only in-frame clonotypes and omits some of them. The data show around 76,000 clones, with approximately 87% seen just once and roughly 35% held by the top ten. CDR3 length: 16 amino acids. Germline lookup yields CDR1 LNHDA and CDR2 SQIVND (reference sequence). V lost 4 bases to trimming and J lost 2 bases; unmatched junction nucleotides: 6. The clonotype was recovered from a human donor with chronic lymphocytic leukemia. The genes are TRBV19 and TRBJ2-3; 10 bases fit TRBD2. The material sequenced was PBMCs, taken after 24 months of ibrutinib treatment. The CDR3 DNA is TGTGCCAGTAGTACCTGGACTAGCGGAAACACAGATACGCAGTATTTT. This sequence encodes CASSTWTSGNTDTQYF.